Included here is one TCR beta chain sequence, with context. The data originate from a study of blood T cell repertoires in COVID-19. Study-level information: COVID-19 samples from acute and convalescent phases originated in the United States, Italy and Spain. T cells, B-cell-depleted T cells, or PBMCs supplied cDNA or gDNA.

Study processing details: Researchers report that nucleated cell counts were estimated from reference gene primer amplification. Assay: immunoSEQ multiplex PCR; the TCRdb copy retains only in-frame clones and omits some. From that table come the V and J calls and clone size; the DNA was used to work out D and trimming. This sample has just under 60,000 clones; around nine tenths occur once, and the top ten carry under 8.5%. Trimming cost V 5 bases and J 4 bases; bases outside gene matches: 8. Germline loops: CDR1 SQVTM, CDR2 ANQGSEA. CDR3 length: 14 amino acids. The sequence derives from a human donor with active COVID-19. The donor label of this sample is uncertain. The gene calls are TRBV29-1 and TRBJ2-5; 9 nucleotides align to TRBD1. Source material: peripheral blood. The CDR3 nucleotides are TGCAGCGTTAATCCGGGACAGGGTAGAGAGACCCAGTACTTC. It yields the protein CSVNPGQGRETQYF.